This T cell receptor beta chain is from a study of OX40 agonist ivuxolimab in advanced cancers. Study overall: Prior checkpoint blockade (anti-PD-1, anti-PD-L1 or anti-CTLA-4) was permitted; less than 45% had it.

TCRdb's copy holds only in-frame clones and misses some; the assay was immunoSEQ multiplex PCR. The sample records about 77,000 clones, around 86% being singletons. From germline, CDR1 is SQVTM and CDR2 ANQGSEA. V shed 7 bases and J 3 bases; nucleotides not matched to a gene: 12. There are 15 residues in the CDR3. Source: CD4+ or CD8+ T cells sorted from blood, taken in a trial of the OX40 agonist ivuxolimab. The chain uses TRBV29-1 and TRBJ1-2, with TRBD1 matching 9 bases. This receptor was taken from an adult with an advanced solid tumor such as melanoma, head and neck, liver or kidney cancer. The CDR3 here is CSAPSGTGWDYGYTF. The CDR3 bases are TGCAGCGCCCCTTCCGGGACAGGGTGGGACTATGGCTACACCTTC.